The 20 T cell receptor beta chains presented below share a single source sample, sequenced in a study of T cell responses to AZD1222 COVID-19 vaccine. Clones were read by immunoSEQ multiplex PCR, and TCRdb kept only the in-frame ones, dropping some. Among about 140,000 clones, around 84% were seen once, and the ten largest hold roughly 4.3%. Material: peripheral blood, obtained on day 0 of AZD1222 vaccination. The origin of the receptors is an adult in good health.

This chain uses TRBV27 with TRBJ2-2; D not resolved. CDR3 length equals 16 residues. Germline V gene sequence: CDR1 MNHEY, CDR2 SMNVEV (reference sequence). With 8 bases removed from V and 0 bases from J, the gap between germline ends came to 16 bases. This CDR3 reads CASGYPPQANTGELFF. CDR3 sequence (DNA): TGTGCCAGCGGTTACCCCCCCCAGGCGAACACCGGGGAGCTGTTTTTT.

The chain employs TRBV28 and TRBJ1-5; tentative D call: TRBD1 (6 bases). Trimming left V 3 bases short and J 4 bases short, with 10 bases between. CDR1 MDHEN and CDR2 SYDVKM come from the germline V gene. The CDR3 has 14 amino acids. The CDR3 DNA is TGTGCCAGCAGTTTCGGGACACCGAATCAGCCCCAGCATTTT. It yields the protein CASSFGTPNQPQHF.

The chain recombines TRBV28 with TRBJ2-7, with 10 bases identical to TRBD1. CDR1 MDHEN and CDR2 SYDVKM come from the germline V gene. Trimming at V came to 6 bases and at J to 3 bases, leaving 8 bases not matched to a gene. The CDR3 contains 15 residues. CDR3 DNA: TGTGCCAGCAGAGGGACCGGGACAGGGGACTACGAGCAGTACTTC. This sequence encodes CASRGTGTGDYEQYF.

This clone was seen more than once but under ten times. The chain combines TRBV29-1 with TRBJ1-3, with 8 bases fitting TRBD1. The CDR3 runs to 13 residues. V trimming: 5 bases; J trimming: 0 bases; junction bases outside the gene matches: 0. The germline V gene has CDR1 SQVTM and CDR2 ANQGSEA. CDR3: CSVTGGSGNTIYF. As DNA, the CDR3 is TGCAGCGTTACAGGGGGCTCTGGAAACACCATATATTTT.

The J gene is TRBJ2-2, the V gene TRBV27, with 8 bases identical to TRBD2. The CDR3 totals 16 residues. Germline CDR1 is MNHEY and CDR2 is SMNVEV (reference sequence). The ends lost 6 bases at V and 1 base at J; junction bases unmatched: 7. As DNA, the CDR3 is TGTGCCAGCAGAGAAGGACTAGCCCTGAACACCGGGGAGCTGTTTTTT. Translation gives CASREGLALNTGELFF.

The J gene is TRBJ2-2, the V gene TRBV6-5; 7 bases are shared with TRBD1. The V gene's germline CDR1 is MNHEY and CDR2 SVGAGI. V was clipped by 6 bases and J by 4 bases; unmatched bases: 5. This CDR3 has 14 residues. For the CDR3, the DNA is TGTGCCAGCAGGATGACAGGGAGCACCGGGGAGCTGTTTTTT. This encodes CASRMTGSTGELFF.

The chain joins TRBV6-5 to TRBJ1-5, with 7 bases aligning to TRBD1. CDR3 length: 11 amino acids. J lost 12 bases, V lost 6 bases, and 5 bases had no gene match. Germline assignment: CDR1 MNHEY and CDR2 SVGAGI. The CDR3 is CASSSGGVQHF. In DNA, the CDR3 is TGTGCCAGCAGCTCAGGGGGGGTCCAGCATTTT.

V usage is TRBV11-1 and J usage is TRBJ1-4; 8 positions agree with TRBD1. Germline V gives CDR1 SGHAT, CDR2 FQDESV (reference sequence). V shed 5 bases and J 7 bases; nucleotides not matched to a gene: 6. This CDR3 contains 14 residues. DNA for the CDR3: TGTGCCAGCAGCCGGGGACAGGCGGGTGAAAAACTGTTTTTT. This codes for CASSRGQAGEKLFF.

The chain employs TRBV18 and TRBJ1-5; TRBD1 might be the D (6 bases). The CDR3 covers 16 residues. V shed 6 bases and J shed 6 bases, with 21 bases lying between them. Per germline, CDR1 KGHSH and CDR2 LQKENI. The CDR3 nucleotides are TGTGCCAGCTCTCTAAAACCCTCAGGGGAGCGTCAGCCCCAGCATTTT. Its translation is CASSLKPSGERQPQHF.

The chain uses TRBV11-2 and TRBJ1-1; no definite D call. The CDR3 runs 14 residues. CDR1 SGHAT and CDR2 FQNNGV come from the germline V gene. The V and J ends lost 5 bases and 3 bases respectively, with 13 bases between them. The CDR3 region has the DNA TGTGCCAGCAGCCCTACATCGGTGGACACTGAAGCTTTCTTT. Residues: CASSPTSVDTEAFF.

This clone was counted a few times. The V gene is TRBV7-9, the J gene TRBJ2-7, with a possible D match to TRBD1 (5 bases). CDR1 SEHNR and CDR2 FQNEAQ come from the germline V gene (reference sequence). Trimming removed 1 base from V and 6 bases from J, with 10 bases in between. The CDR3 consists of 13 residues. The CDR3 region has the DNA TGTGCCAGCAGCTTAGGGGGCGGTGGCGAGCAGTACTTC. Translation gives CASSLGGGGEQYF.

The genes are TRBV9 and TRBJ1-1; D remains ambiguous. Between the trimmed V and J ends, which lost 0 bases and 0 bases, there was a span of 6 bases. Germline CDR1 SGDLS, CDR2 YYNGEE. This CDR3 is built from 14 residues. DNA for the CDR3: TGTGCCAGCAGCGTAGGGCTTTTGAACACTGAAGCTTTCTTT. Amino acids: CASSVGLLNTEAFF.

CDR3 amino acids: CASSQQLAGGRETQYF. In DNA, the CDR3 is TGTGCCAGCAGCCAACAACTAGCGGGGGGGCGGGAGACCCAGTACTTC. The chain carries TRBV3-1 (or the pseudogene TRBV3-2) and TRBJ2-5; 13 bases agree with TRBD2. Trimming cost V 2 bases and J 5 bases; bases outside gene matches: 5. The CDR3 has 16 amino acids. Germline V lookup: CDR1 LGHDT, CDR2 YNNKEL (reference sequence).

The chain employs TRBV28 and TRBJ2-2, with a weak D call TRBD2 (6 bases). CDR1 and CDR2 (germline): MDHEN, SYDVKM. The ends were cut back, 7 bases at V and 4 bases at J, with 16 bases in the middle. The CDR3 is 15 amino acids. CDR3 sequence: CASILGGSGTGELFF. The CDR3, as DNA: TGTGCCAGCATTCTGGGAGGTAGCGGCACCGGGGAGCTGTTTTTT.

This clone has more than one count but fewer than ten. The chain joins TRBV9 to TRBJ1-2; D is possibly TRBD1 (5 bases). The CDR3 length is 12 residues. Per the germline V gene, CDR1 is SGDLS and CDR2 is YYNGEE. V was trimmed by 3 bases and J by 4 bases, leaving 7 bases between them. The CDR3 DNA reads as TGTGCCAGCAGCGAGGGGTTCTATGGCTACACCTTC. It encodes CASSEGFYGYTF.

The rearrangement uses TRBV5-6 and TRBJ1-1; unclear D gene. Deletions cut 5 bases from V and 0 bases from J, with 17 bases between. The length of the CDR3 is 16 residues. Germline V lookup: CDR1 SGHDT, CDR2 YYEEEE. CDR3 coding DNA: TGTGCCAGCAGGGCTAGCATGTCGTCCGTGAACACTGAAGCTTTCTTT. The encoded protein is CASRASMSSVNTEAFF.

The sample holds a few counts of this clone. This sequence joins TRBV6-2 or TRBV6-3 and TRBJ2-1, with 9 positions matching TRBD2. The CDR3 has 17 residues. V was clipped by 0 bases and J by 3 bases; unmatched bases: 6. Germline V CDR1 and CDR2: MNHEY, SVGEGT. The CDR3 loop is CASSYSGAGGIYNEQFF. CDR3 nucleotides: TGTGCCAGCAGTTACTCGGGAGCGGGGGGCATCTACAATGAGCAGTTCTTC.

This sequence joins TRBV14 and TRBJ1-3; the D is unclear. The V end was cut by 1 base, the J end by 1 base, with 14 bases between. This CDR3 comprises 17 residues. Germline V gene data show CDR1 as SGHDN and CDR2 as FVKESK. This CDR3 is CASSQVSTGLSGNTIYF. The CDR3 DNA reads TGTGCCAGCAGCCAAGTTAGTACGGGCCTTTCTGGAAACACCATATATTTT.

This chain uses TRBV5-1 with TRBJ2-5; D is uncertain. Germline V gene lookup returns CDR1 SGHRS and CDR2 YFSETQ. Deletions cut 0 bases from V and 2 bases from J, with 8 bases between. This CDR3 has 14 amino acids. The CDR3 sequence: CASSLENPQETQYF. For the CDR3, the DNA is TGCGCCAGCAGCTTGGAGAATCCTCAAGAGACCCAGTACTTC.

This rearrangement joins TRBV5-8 to TRBJ1-6; possibly TRBD1 for D (6 bases). V was cut by 4 bases and J by 6 bases, with 11 bases left in between. CDR3 length: 14 residues. CDR1 and CDR2 from the germline V gene are SGHTS and YDEGEE. DNA for the CDR3: TGTGCCAGCAGCCTAAGGACAGTTAATTCACCCCTCCACTTT. Its protein product is CASSLRTVNSPLHF.